What follows are 10 T cell receptor beta chains derived from one specimen sequenced in a study of glioma-infiltrating T cells (dated by TCRdb to about 2016). Reads for this sample came from an Illumina MiSeq. TCR alpha and beta CDR3 regions were amplified with the iRepertoire nested amplicon-rescue multiplex PCR (arm-PCR) platform from RNA. Using fastp trimming at Q25 and MiXCR clonotype assembly, TCRdb reanalyzed the public sequencing data and kept in-frame beta chains. For every CDR3 protein sequence, its rows merge into one entry that carries the most common genes and DNA. The sample table records 150,000 to 200,000 distinct CDR3 sequences; over 40% of these occur just once. The ten largest clonotypes hold around 5.3% of the sample. Sequencing input: glioma tissue, nonneoplastic brain tissue, or PBMCs (not recorded which). These receptors all come from a human donor with low-grade glioma or glioblastoma, undergoing nonglioma brain surgery, or in good health (not recorded which).

This clonotype was counted at least ten times. This chain connects TRBV28 to TRBJ1-4, with a tentative D call TRBD1 (6 bases). Germline CDR1 reads MDHEN; CDR2 reads SYDVKM. This CDR3 spans 12 amino acids. V was shortened by 6 bases and J by 7 bases, with 9 bases between the two germline ends. This CDR3 is CASSRGGEKLFF. The CDR3 nucleotides are TGTGCCAGCAGCCGAGGGGGTGAAAAACTGTTTTTT.

As concerns this clonotype: A much larger clone differs from this one at a single base, so this may be a read error. The chain joins TRBV28 to TRBJ2-7; D possibly matches TRBD1 or TRBD2 (5 bases each). The CDR3 sequence is 14 residues long. The germline V gene encodes CDR1 MDHEN and CDR2 SYDVKM. This CDR3 is CASKHTGPSYEQHF. The CDR3 DNA follows: TGTGCCAGCAAGCATACGGGGCCGTCCTACGAGCAGCACTTC.

At least ten counts were recorded for this clonotype. The chain links TRBV20-1 to TRBJ2-2, with unresolved D. CDR3 length: 14 amino acids. Trimming stripped 0 bases from V and 2 bases from J, with 7 bases between. Germline V gene lookup returns CDR1 DFQATT and CDR2 SNEGSKA (reference sequence). CDR3 residues: CSARDFANTGELFF. CDR3 coding DNA: TGCAGTGCTAGAGATTTTGCTAACACCGGGGAGCTGTTTTTT.

For this clonotype: No conserved phenylalanine or tryptophan is present at the end of the CDR3, so a read error is the likely explanation. This chain uses TRBV6-2 or TRBV6-3 with TRBJ1-1; the D is unclear. CDR3 length equals 13 residues. The germline V gene encodes CDR1 MNHEY and CDR2 SVGEGT. The CDR3 DNA sequence: TGTTCCAGCACCCAGACGGTGAACACTGAAGCTTTCCTT. Translation gives CSSTQTVNTEAFL.

On this clonotype: In this CDR3 the conserved last residue, phenylalanine or tryptophan, is missing, so a read error is likely. The V and J genes are TRBV18 and TRBJ1-6; no definite D call. Trimming pared 2 bases from V and 6 bases from J, leaving 5 bases between. The CDR3 runs 13 residues. In germline, CDR1 is KGHSH, CDR2 LQKENI. DNA for the CDR3: TGTGCCAGCTCACCAAAATCTAATTCACCCCTCCACCTT. This encodes CASSPKSNSPLHL.

This chain uses TRBV7-9 with TRBJ2-5; 11 nucleotides line up with TRBD1. Per the germline V gene, CDR1 is SEHNR and CDR2 is FQNEAQ (reference sequence). The CDR3 is 16 amino acids. Trimming at V came to 0 bases and at J to 5 bases, leaving 5 bases not matched to a gene. In DNA form, the CDR3 reads TGTGCCAGCAGCTTAGCTGCTTGGGACAGGGGGGAGACCCAGTACTTC. Translating it yields CASSLAAWDRGETQYF.

The chain recombines TRBV12-5 with TRBJ2-1, with D unclear. Per germline, CDR1 LGHNT and CDR2 FRNRAP. The CDR3 sequence is 13 residues long. V was clipped by 5 bases and J by 9 bases, with 14 bases between them. The CDR3 here is CASGLRTGTEQFF. The CDR3 DNA is TGTGCTAGTGGTCTGCGGACGGGTACTGAGCAGTTCTTC.

As regards this clonotype: A read error may be the cause here, since a much bigger clone is one base away. The V and J genes are TRBV7-2 and TRBJ1-5; no clear D gene. Germline assignment: CDR1 SGHTA and CDR2 FQGNSA. The CDR3 has 15 residues. CDR3 sequence reads: CARSLITGPNQPQHF. In DNA, the CDR3 is TGTGCCAGGAGCTTAATTACTGGCCCTAATCAGCCCCAGCATTTT.

The V and J genes are TRBV12-3 or TRBV12-4 and TRBJ2-1, with TRBD2 matching over 11 bases. Trimming at V came to 7 bases and at J to 6 bases, leaving 8 bases not matched to a gene. The CDR3 runs 15 residues. Here the CDR3 reads CASNLSGRAGNEQFF. CDR3 in DNA: TGTGCCAGCAACCTTAGCGGGAGGGCCGGCAATGAGCAGTTCTTC.

Many counts were recorded for this clonotype. The gene calls are TRBV12-3 or TRBV12-4 and TRBJ1-1, with D tentatively TRBD1 (6 bases). The CDR3 has 15 amino acids. V was cut by 2 bases and J by 10 bases, with 20 bases left in between. The CDR3 nucleotides read TGTGCCAGCAGTTTACGTCGGACAGATCAAGTTTTAGCTTTCTTT. Protein product: CASSLRRTDQVLAFF.